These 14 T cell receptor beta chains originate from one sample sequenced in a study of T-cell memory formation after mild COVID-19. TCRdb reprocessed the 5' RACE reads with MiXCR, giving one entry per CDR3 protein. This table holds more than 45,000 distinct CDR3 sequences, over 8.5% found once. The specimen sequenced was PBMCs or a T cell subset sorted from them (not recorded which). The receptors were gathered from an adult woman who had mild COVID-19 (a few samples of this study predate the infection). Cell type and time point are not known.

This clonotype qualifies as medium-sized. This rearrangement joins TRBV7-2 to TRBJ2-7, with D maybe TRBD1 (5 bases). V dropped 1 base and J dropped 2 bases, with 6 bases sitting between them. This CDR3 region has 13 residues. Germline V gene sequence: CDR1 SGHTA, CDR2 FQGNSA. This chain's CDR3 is CASSLGQPYEQYF. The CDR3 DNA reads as TGTGCCAGCAGCTTAGGACAGCCCTACGAGCAGTACTTC.

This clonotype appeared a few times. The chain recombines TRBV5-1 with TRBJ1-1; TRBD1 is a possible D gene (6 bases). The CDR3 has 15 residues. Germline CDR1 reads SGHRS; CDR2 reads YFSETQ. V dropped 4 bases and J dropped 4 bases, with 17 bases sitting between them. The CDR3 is CASSARPRGSTEAFF. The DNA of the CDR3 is TGCGCCAGCAGCGCCCGACCAAGGGGGTCCACTGAAGCTTTCTTT. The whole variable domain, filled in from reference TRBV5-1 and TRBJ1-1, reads KAGVTQTPRYLIKTRGQQVTLSCSPISGHRSVSWYQQTPGQGLQFLFEYFSETQRNKGNFPGRFSGRQFSNSRSEMNVSTLELGDSALYLCASSARPRGSTEAFFGQGTRLTVV.

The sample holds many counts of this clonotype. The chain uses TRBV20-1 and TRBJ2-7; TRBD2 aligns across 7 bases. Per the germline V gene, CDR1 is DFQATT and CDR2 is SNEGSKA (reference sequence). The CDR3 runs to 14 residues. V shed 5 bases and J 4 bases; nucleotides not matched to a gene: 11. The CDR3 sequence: CSAGLGAGDYEQYF. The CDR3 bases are TGCAGTGCTGGCCTTGGGGCGGGGGATTACGAGCAGTACTTC.

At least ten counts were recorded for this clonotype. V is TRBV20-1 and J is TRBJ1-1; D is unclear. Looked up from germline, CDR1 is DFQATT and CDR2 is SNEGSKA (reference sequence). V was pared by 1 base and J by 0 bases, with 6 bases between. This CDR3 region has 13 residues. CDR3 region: CSARAPLNTEAFF. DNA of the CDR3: TGCAGTGCTAGAGCCCCCTTGAACACTGAAGCTTTCTTT.

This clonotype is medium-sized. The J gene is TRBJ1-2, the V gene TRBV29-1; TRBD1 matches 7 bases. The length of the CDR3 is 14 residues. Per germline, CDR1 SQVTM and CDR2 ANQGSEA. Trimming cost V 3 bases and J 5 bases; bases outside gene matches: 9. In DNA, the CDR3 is TGCAGCGTTGAGGGGACAGACCTCTTATATGGCTACACCTTC. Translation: CSVEGTDLLYGYTF.

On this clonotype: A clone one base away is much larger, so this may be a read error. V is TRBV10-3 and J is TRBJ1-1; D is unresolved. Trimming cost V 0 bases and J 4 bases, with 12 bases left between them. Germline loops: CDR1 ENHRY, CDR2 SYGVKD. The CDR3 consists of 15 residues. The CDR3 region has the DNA TGTGCCATCAGTGAGTCTGCAGGCAAGGGCACTGAAGCTTTCTTT. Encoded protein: CAISESAGKGTEAFF.

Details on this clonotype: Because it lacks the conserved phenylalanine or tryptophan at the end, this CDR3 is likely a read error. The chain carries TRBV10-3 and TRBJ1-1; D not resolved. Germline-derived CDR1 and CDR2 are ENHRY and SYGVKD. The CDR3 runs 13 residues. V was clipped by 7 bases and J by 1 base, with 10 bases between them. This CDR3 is CAIMIGQNTEAFL. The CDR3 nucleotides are TGTGCCATCATGATAGGGCAGAACACTGAAGCTTTCCTT.

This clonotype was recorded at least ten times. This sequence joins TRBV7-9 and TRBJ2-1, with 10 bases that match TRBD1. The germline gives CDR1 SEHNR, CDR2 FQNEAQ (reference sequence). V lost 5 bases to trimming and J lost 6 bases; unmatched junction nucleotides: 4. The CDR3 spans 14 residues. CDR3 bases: TGTGCCAGCAGCCCCGGGACAGGGGCCAATGAGCAGTTCTTC. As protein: CASSPGTGANEQFF.

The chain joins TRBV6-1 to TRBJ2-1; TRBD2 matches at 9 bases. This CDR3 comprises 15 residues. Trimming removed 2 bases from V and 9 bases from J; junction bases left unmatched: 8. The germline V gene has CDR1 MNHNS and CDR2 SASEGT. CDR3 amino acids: CASSEQAGGPSEQFF. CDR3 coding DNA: TGTGCCAGCAGTGAACAGGCGGGGGGGCCGAGTGAGCAGTTCTTC.

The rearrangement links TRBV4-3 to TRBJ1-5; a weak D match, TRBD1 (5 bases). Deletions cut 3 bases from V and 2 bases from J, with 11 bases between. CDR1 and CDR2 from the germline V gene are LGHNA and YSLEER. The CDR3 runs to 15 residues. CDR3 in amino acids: CASSQKLGGNQPQHF. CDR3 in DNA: TGCGCCAGCAGCCAGAAACTAGGGGGCAATCAGCCCCAGCATTTT.

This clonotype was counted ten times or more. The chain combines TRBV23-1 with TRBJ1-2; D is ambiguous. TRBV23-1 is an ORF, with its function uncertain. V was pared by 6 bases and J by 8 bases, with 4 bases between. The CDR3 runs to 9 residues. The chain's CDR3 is CASRSGYTF. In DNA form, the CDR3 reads TGCGCCAGCAGGAGCGGCTACACCTTC.

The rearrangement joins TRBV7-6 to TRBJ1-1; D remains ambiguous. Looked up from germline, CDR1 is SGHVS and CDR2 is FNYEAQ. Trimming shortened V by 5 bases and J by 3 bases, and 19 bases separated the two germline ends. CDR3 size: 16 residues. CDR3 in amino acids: CASSPYDGEGYTEAFF. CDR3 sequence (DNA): TGTGCCAGCAGCCCGTACGACGGAGAAGGGTACACTGAAGCTTTCTTT. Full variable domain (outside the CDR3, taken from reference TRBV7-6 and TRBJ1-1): GAGVSQSPRYKVTKRGQDVALRCDPISGHVSLYWYRQALGQGPEFLTYFNYEAQQDKSGLPNDRFSAERPEGSISTLTIQRTEQRDSAMYRCASSPYDGEGYTEAFFGQGTRLTVV.

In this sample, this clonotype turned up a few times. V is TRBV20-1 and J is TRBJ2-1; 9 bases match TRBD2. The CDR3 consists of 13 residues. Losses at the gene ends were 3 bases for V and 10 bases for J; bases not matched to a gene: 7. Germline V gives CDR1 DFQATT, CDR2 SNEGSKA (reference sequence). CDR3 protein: CSASEGLAREQFF. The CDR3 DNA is TGCAGTGCTAGCGAGGGACTAGCTAGGGAGCAGTTCTTC.

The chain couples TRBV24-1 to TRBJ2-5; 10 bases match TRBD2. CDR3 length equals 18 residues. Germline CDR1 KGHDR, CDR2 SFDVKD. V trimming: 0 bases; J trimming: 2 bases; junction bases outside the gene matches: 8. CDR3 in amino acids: CATSDLRTSGTEQETQYF. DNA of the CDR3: TGTGCCACCAGTGATTTGCGGACTAGCGGAACGGAGCAAGAGACCCAGTACTTC.